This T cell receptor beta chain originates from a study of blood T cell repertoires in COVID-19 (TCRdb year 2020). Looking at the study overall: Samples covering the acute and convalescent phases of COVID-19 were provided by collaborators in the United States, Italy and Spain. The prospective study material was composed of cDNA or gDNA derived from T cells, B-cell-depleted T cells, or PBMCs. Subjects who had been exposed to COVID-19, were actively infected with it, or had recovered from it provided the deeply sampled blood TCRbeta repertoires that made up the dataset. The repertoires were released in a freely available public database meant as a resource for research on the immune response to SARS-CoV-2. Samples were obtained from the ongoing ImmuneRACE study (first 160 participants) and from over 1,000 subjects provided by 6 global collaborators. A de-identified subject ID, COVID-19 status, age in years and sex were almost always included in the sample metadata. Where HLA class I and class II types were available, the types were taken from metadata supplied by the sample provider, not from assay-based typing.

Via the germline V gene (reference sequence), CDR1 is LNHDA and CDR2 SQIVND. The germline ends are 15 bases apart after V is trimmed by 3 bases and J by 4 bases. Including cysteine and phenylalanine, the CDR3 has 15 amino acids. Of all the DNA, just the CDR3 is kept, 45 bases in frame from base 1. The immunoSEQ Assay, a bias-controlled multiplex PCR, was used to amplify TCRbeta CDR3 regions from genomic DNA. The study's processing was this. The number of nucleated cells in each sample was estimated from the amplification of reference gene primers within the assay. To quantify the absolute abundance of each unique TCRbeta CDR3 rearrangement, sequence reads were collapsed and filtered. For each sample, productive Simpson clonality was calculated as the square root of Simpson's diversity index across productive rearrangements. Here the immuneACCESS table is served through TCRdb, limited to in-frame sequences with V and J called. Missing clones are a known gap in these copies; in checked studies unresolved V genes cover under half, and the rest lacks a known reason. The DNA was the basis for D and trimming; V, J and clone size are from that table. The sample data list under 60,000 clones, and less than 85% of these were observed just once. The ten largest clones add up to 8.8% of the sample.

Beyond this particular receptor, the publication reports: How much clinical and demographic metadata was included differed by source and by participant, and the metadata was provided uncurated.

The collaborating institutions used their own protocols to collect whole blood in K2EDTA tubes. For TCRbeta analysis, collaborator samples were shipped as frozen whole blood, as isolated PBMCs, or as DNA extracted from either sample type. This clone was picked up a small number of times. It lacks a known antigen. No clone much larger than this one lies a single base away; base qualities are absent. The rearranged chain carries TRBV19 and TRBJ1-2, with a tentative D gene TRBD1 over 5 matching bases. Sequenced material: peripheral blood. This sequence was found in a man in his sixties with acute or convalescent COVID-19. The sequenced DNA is TGTGCCAGTAGTATGGTGGACAAAAGGACCTATGGCTACACCTTC. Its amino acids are CASSMVDKRTYGYTF.